These 8 T cell receptor beta chains came from one sample sequenced in a study of low-dose radiotherapy and immunotherapy resistance in tumors. TRAV- and TRBV-specific primers were used for first-strand cDNA, which covered alpha and beta chains. Both a constant-region primer and a V-primer adapter served to amplify TCRs across roughly 20 PCR cycles. TCRdb redid the calling of the reads with MiXCR, one entry per CDR3 protein. Of around 7,300 distinct CDR3 sequences in the sample, about 79% were seen once. The origin of the receptors is a human donor with advanced metastatic prostate, ovarian, gallbladder or colorectal cancer (not recorded which). This table probably holds off-target reads from a library built for another chain.

J is TRBJ1-1 and V is TRBV7-2; D not resolved. This CDR3 is built from 13 residues. Trimming removed 5 bases at V and 1 base at J, with 8 bases between. From germline, CDR1 is SGHTA and CDR2 FQGNSA. CDR3 amino acids: CASSIYRNTEAFF. DNA of the CDR3: TGTGCCAGCAGCATATACAGGAACACTGAAGCTTTCTTT.

The chain recombines TRBV11-1 with TRBJ2-7; D unclear. Germline-derived CDR1 and CDR2 are SGHAT and FQDESV (reference sequence). V lost 5 bases, J lost 7 bases, and 12 bases lay in between. The CDR3 is made up of 12 amino acids. The CDR3 nucleotides read TGTGCCAGCAGCATGCTACGCCCGGAGCAGTACTTC. Its translation is CASSMLRPEQYF.

The chain is built from TRBV20-1 and TRBJ2-1; 9 bases align to TRBD2. After removal of 1 base from V and 9 bases from J, the junction contained 7 bases not matched to a gene. The CDR3 has 14 amino acids. Germline values: CDR1 DFQATT, CDR2 SNEGSKA (reference sequence). The CDR3 here is CSARASGGKGEQFF. The CDR3 nucleotides read TGCAGTGCTAGAGCCAGCGGGGGGAAGGGTGAGCAGTTCTTC.

This clonotype occurred a few times. CDR3 coding DNA: TGCGCCAGCAGCTTGGAGGCTAGCGGGGGGATTCGGCAGTTCTTC. It specifies CASSLEASGGIRQFF. V usage is TRBV5-1 and J usage is TRBJ2-1, with 11 bases aligning to TRBD2. The trim removed 0 bases at V and 12 bases at J, leaving 8 bases unmatched. Germline lookup yields CDR1 SGHRS and CDR2 YFSETQ. The CDR3 consists of 15 residues.

This sequence joins TRBV7-9 and TRBJ2-2; no reliable D call. This CDR3 is 15 amino acids long. Germline CDR1 reads SEHNR; CDR2 reads FQNEAQ (reference sequence). The V end was cut by 2 bases, the J end by 2 bases, with 9 bases between. The CDR3 region is CASSLNAGNTGELFF. CDR3 in DNA: TGTGCCAGCAGCTTAAACGCAGGCAACACCGGGGAGCTGTTTTTT.

The chain couples TRBV3-1 to TRBJ1-1; possible D gene TRBD1, 5 bases. This CDR3 spans 13 amino acids. Per germline, CDR1 LGHDT and CDR2 YNNKEL (reference sequence). Trimming took 1 base from V and 6 from J, leaving 9 bases between them. The CDR3 DNA is TGTGCCAGCAGCCAAGGGACAAACGCTGAAGCTTTCTTT. Residues: CASSQGTNAEAFF.

The genes are TRBV9 and TRBJ2-7; 11 bases align to TRBD2. V shed 0 bases and J 7 bases; nucleotides not matched to a gene: 6. CDR1 is SGDLS, CDR2 YYNGEE, per germline. The length of the CDR3 is 15 residues. CDR3 sequence reads: CASSVDSGGAEEQYF. DNA of the CDR3: TGTGCCAGCAGCGTAGATAGCGGGGGGGCTGAAGAGCAGTACTTC.

The chain joins TRBV2 to TRBJ2-5; possibly TRBD1 for D (6 bases). The CDR3 contains 13 residues. Between the trimmed V and J ends, which lost 6 bases and 4 bases, there was a span of 12 bases. Germline V gene lookup returns CDR1 SNHLY and CDR2 FYNNEI. CDR3 amino acids: CASSEGELETQYF. CDR3 in DNA: TGTGCCAGCAGCGAGGGGGAGTTAGAGACCCAGTACTTC.